This T cell receptor beta chain was captured by sequencing in a study of cytomegalovirus exposure and HLA in healthy donors. Use of 60 Vbeta and 13 Jbeta primers characterized the PCR. Assay: immunoSEQ multiplex PCR; the TCRdb copy retains only in-frame clones and omits some. The sample has 120,000 or so clones, more than 65% seen once; the top ten hold under 7%. Notes on this clone: The target antigen is unknown.

V trimming: 8 bases; J trimming: 4 bases; junction bases outside the gene matches: 12. CDR1 SQVTM and CDR2 ANQGSEA come from the germline V gene. There are 14 residues in the CDR3. Points from the study as a whole: A further, later analysis showed that HLA-associated TCR beta chains (compared with equally common others) were more clonally expanded.

Sequenced input: PBMCs. The rearrangement joins TRBV29-1 to TRBJ2-3, with 7 positions matching TRBD1. The source of this sequence is a young man in good health and CMV-seropositive. The CDR3 sequence is CSTRGFYSADTQYF. The CDR3 nucleotides are TGCAGCACCAGGGGGTTCTATAGCGCAGATACGCAGTATTTT.